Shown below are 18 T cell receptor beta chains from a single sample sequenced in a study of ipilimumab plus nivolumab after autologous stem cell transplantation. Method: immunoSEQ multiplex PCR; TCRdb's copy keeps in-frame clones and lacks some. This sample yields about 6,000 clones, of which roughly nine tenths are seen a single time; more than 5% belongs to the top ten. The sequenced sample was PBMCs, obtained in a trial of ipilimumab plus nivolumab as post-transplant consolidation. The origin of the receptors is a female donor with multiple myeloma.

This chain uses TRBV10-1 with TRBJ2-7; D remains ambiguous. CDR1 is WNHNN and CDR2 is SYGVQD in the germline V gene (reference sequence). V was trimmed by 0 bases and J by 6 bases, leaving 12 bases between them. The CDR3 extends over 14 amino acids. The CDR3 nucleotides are TGCGCCAGCAGTGAGTCGGGCGGTCTTTCCGAGCAGTACTTC. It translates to CASSESGGLSEQYF.

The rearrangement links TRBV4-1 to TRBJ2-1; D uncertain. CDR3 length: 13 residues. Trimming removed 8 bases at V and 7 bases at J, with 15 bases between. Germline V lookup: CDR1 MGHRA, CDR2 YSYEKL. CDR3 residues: CASLDSMSNEQFF. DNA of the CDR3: TGCGCCAGCCTTGATTCAATGTCAAATGAGCAGTTCTTC.

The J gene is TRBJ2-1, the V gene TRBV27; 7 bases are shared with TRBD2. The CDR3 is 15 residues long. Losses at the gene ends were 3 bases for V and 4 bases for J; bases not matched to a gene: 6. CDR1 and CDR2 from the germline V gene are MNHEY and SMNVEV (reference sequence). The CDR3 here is CASSLTASGYNEQFF. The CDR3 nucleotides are TGTGCCAGCAGTTTGACGGCTAGCGGTTACAATGAGCAGTTCTTC.

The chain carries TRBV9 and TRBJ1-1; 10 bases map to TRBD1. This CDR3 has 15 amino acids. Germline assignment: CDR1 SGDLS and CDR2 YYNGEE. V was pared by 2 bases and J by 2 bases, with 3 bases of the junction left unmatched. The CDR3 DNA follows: TGTGCCAGCAGCGTCGGGACAGGGGCAAACACTGAAGCTTTCTTT. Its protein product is CASSVGTGANTEAFF.

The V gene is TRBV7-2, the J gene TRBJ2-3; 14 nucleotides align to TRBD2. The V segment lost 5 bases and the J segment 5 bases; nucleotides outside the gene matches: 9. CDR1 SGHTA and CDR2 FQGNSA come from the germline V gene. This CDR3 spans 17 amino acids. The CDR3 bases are TGTGCCAGCAGCCTGGGGACTAGCGGGAGCGTTAGAGATACGCAGTATTTT. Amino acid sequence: CASSLGTSGSVRDTQYF.

The CDR3, as DNA: TGTGCCAGTAGTATAACAGGGGGAGCCATGAACACTGAAGCTTTCTTT. This sequence encodes CASSITGGAMNTEAFF. The V gene is TRBV19, the J gene TRBJ1-1; 8 bases are shared with TRBD1. CDR3 length: 16 residues. Germline trimming cut 2 bases from V and 0 bases from J; bases unmatched to any gene: 5. The germline V gene has CDR1 LNHDA and CDR2 SQIVND (reference sequence).

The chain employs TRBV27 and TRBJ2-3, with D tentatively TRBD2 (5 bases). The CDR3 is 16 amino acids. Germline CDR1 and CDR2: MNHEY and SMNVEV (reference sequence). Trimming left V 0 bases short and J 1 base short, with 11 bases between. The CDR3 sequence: CASSLSRRAGTDTQYF. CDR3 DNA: TGTGCCAGCAGTTTATCGCGGCGGGCGGGCACAGATACGCAGTATTTT.

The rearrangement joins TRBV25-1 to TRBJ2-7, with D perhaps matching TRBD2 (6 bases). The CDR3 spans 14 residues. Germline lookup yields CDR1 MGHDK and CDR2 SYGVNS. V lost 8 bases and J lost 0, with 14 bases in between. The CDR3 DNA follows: TGTGCCAGCCTGGGGGGAGGTCCCTCCTACGAGCAGTACTTC. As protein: CASLGGGPSYEQYF.

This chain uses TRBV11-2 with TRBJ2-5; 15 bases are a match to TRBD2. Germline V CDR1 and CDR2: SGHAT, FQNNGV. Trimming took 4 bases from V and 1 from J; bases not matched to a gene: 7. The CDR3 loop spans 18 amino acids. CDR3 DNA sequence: TGTGCCAGCAGCTCCCCCGGACTAGCGGGAGGGGTCCAAGAGACCCAGTACTTC. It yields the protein CASSSPGLAGGVQETQYF.

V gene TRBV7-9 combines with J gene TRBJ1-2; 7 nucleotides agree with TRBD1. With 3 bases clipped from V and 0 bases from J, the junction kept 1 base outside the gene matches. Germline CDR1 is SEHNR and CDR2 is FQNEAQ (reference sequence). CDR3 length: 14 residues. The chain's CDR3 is CASSLGQPNYGYTF. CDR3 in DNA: TGTGCCAGCAGCTTGGGACAGCCTAACTATGGCTACACCTTC.

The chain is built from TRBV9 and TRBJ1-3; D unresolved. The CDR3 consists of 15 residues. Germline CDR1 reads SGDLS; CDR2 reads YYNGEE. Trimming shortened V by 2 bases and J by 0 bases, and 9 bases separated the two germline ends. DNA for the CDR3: TGTGCCAGCAGCGTTGACTTGAGCTCTGGAAACACCATATATTTT. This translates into CASSVDLSSGNTIYF.

The CDR3 protein is CASSDPGNREQYF. CDR3 DNA sequence: TGTGCCAGCAGTGATCCAGGGAATCGGGAGCAGTACTTC. This chain connects TRBV6-5 to TRBJ2-7, with D maybe TRBD1 (5 bases). Germline V gene data show CDR1 as MNHEY and CDR2 as SVGAGI. The length of the CDR3 is 13 residues. V lost 5 bases and J 7 bases, leaving 15 bases between the germline ends.

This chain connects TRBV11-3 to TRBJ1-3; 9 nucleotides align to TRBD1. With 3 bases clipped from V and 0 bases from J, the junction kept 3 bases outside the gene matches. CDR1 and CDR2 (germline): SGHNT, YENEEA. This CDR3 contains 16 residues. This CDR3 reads CASSLTGGNSGNTIYF. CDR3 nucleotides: TGTGCCAGCAGCTTGACAGGGGGAAACTCTGGAAACACCATATATTTT.

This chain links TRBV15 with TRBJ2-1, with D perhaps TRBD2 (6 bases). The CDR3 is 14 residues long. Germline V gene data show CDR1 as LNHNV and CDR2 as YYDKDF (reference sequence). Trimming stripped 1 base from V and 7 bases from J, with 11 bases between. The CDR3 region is CATSRGGTPNEQFF. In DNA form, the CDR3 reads TGTGCCACCAGCAGAGGTGGGACTCCTAATGAGCAGTTCTTC. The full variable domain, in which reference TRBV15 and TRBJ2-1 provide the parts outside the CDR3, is DAMVIQNPRYQVTQFGKPVTLSCSQTLNHNVMYWYQQKSSQAPKLLFHYYDKDFNNEADTPDNFQSRRPNTSFCFLDIRSPGLGDTAMYLCATSRGGTPNEQFFGPGTRLTVL.

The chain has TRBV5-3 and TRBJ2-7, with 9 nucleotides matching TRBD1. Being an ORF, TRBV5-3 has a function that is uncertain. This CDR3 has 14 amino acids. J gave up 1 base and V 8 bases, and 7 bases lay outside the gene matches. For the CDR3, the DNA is TGTGCCAGCAGCCGCGGGACAGGGTCCTACGAGCAGTACTTC. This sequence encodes CASSRGTGSYEQYF.

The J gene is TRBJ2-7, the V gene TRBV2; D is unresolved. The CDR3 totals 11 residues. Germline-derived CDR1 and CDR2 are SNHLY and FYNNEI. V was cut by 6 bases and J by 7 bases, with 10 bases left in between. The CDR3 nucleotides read TGTGCCAGCAGCGCTGCGCGGGAGCAGTACTTC. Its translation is CASSAAREQYF.

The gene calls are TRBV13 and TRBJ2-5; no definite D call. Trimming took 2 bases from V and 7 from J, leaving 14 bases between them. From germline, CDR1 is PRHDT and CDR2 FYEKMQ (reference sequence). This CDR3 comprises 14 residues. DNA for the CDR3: TGTGCCAGCAGCTTATTCACTCCCTTTGGGACCCAGTACTTC. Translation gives CASSLFTPFGTQYF.

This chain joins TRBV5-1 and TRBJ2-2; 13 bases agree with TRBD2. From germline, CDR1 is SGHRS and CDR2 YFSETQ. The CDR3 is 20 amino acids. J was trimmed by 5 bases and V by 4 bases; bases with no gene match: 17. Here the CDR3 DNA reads TGCGCCAGCAGCCTCACTACGGGACTAGCGGGACCGGGCCGTACCGGGGAGCTGTTTTTT. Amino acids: CASSLTTGLAGPGRTGELFF.